The source of this T cell receptor (beta chain) is a study of T cells of healthy individuals. TCRdb passed the 5' RACE reads through MiXCR, listing each CDR3 protein once. Of some 39,000 distinct CDR3 sequences listed, 3.5% to 5.5% are singletons. This clonotype appeared a few times. CDR1 is SGHVS, CDR2 FQNEAQ, per germline. V lost 5 bases, J lost 7 bases, and 14 bases lay in between. The length of the CDR3 is 13 residues. This TCR was sampled from a human donor in good health. The gene calls are TRBV7-8 and TRBJ1-2; tentatively, D is TRBD1 (5 bases). The CDR3 region has the DNA TGTGCCAGCAGCCGAGGGGCCCTTGCTGGCTACACCTTC. It encodes CASSRGALAGYTF.